These 15 T cell receptor beta chains originate from one sample sequenced in a study of blood T cell repertoires in COVID-19. Sequenced by immunoSEQ multiplex PCR; TCRdb stores in-frame clones only, minus some. Altogether 150,000 to 200,000 clones are present, around nine tenths being singletons, with the ten largest covering less than 5.5%. Sequencing was carried out using peripheral blood. All receptors derive from a human donor in a cohort sampled during active COVID-19.

The chain uses TRBV5-1 and TRBJ2-7; the D is unclear. From germline, CDR1 is SGHRS and CDR2 YFSETQ. V was cut by 0 bases and J by 3 bases, with 13 bases left in between. The CDR3 runs to 15 residues. The CDR3 DNA follows: TGCGCCAGCAGCTTGGTTTTGGGCAGATACTACGAGCAGTACTTC. Its protein product is CASSLVLGRYYEQYF.

V is TRBV28 and J is TRBJ1-5; D may be TRBD1 (5 bases). Germline CDR1 is MDHEN and CDR2 is SYDVKM. Trimming took off 4 bases at V and 1 base at J, with 5 bases between the two ends. This CDR3 spans 13 amino acids. This CDR3 is CASSWGSNQPQHF. The CDR3 DNA reads TGTGCCAGCAGTTGGGGCAGCAATCAGCCCCAGCATTTT. Filled out from reference TRBV28 and TRBJ1-5, the complete variable domain reads DVKVTQSSRYLVKRTGEKVFLECVQDMDHENMFWYRQDPGLGLRLIYFSYDVKMKEKGDIPEGYSVSREKKERFSLILESASTNQTSMYLCASSWGSNQPQHFGDGTRLSIL.

This clone appeared a few times. The chain has TRBV7-3 and TRBJ2-7, with TRBD2 identical over 9 bases. Trimming cost V 3 bases and J 7 bases; bases outside gene matches: 7. This CDR3 has 14 amino acids. From germline, CDR1 is SGHTA and CDR2 FQGTGA. DNA for the CDR3: TGTGCCAGCAGCTTCTCCGGGACTAGCAGGGAGCAGTACTTC. It encodes CASSFSGTSREQYF.

V gene TRBV28 combines with J gene TRBJ1-2, with TRBD1 matching 8 bases. The CDR3 loop spans 17 amino acids. From germline, CDR1 is MDHEN and CDR2 SYDVKM. V was clipped by 3 bases and J by 8 bases; unmatched bases: 17. The CDR3 reads CASSLPRTGRRPMGYTF. For the CDR3, the DNA is TGTGCCAGCAGTTTGCCCCGGACAGGGAGGAGACCTATGGGCTACACCTTC.

The CDR3 DNA sequence: TGTGCCAGCAGCTTGGTCTCCGGGACTAGCGGGAGTTGGTACTTC. Residues: CASSLVSGTSGSWYF. V usage is TRBV5-6 and J usage is TRBJ2-7; 14 nucleotides line up with TRBD2. V lost 0 bases to trimming and J lost 12 bases; unmatched junction nucleotides: 8. The CDR3 spans 15 residues. Germline CDR1 is SGHDT and CDR2 is YYEEEE.

This chain connects TRBV2 to TRBJ2-7; 7 bases are shared with TRBD1. This CDR3 region has 14 residues. CDR1 is SNHLY, CDR2 FYNNEI, per germline. The junction had 9 bases not matched to a gene; V was cut back by 3 bases and J by 7 bases. CDR3 loop: CASSDTGRGKEQYF. The CDR3 coding sequence is TGTGCCAGCAGTGATACGGGCAGGGGGAAAGAGCAGTACTTC.

J is TRBJ1-4 and V is TRBV30, with 7 bases aligning to TRBD1. The ends lost 3 bases at V and 5 bases at J; junction bases unmatched: 0. Germline CDR1 GTSNPN, CDR2 SVGIG (reference sequence). The CDR3 totals 12 residues. CDR3 sequence (DNA): TGTGCCTGGAGGACAGGGAATGAAAAACTGTTTTTT. This encodes CAWRTGNEKLFF.

The rearrangement uses TRBV2 and TRBJ1-1, with D possibly matching TRBD1 (6 bases). V lost 4 bases, J lost 4 bases, and 10 bases lay in between. CDR1 and CDR2 from the germline V gene are SNHLY and FYNNEI. The CDR3 runs to 13 residues. DNA of the CDR3: TGTGCCAGCAGTGGGGCAGGGGTCACTGAAGCTTTCTTT. Translation: CASSGAGVTEAFF.

This clone was seen once. This rearrangement joins TRBV6-5 to TRBJ1-1; 7 bases are a match to TRBD1. Germline values: CDR1 MNHEY, CDR2 SVGAGI. The CDR3 loop spans 15 amino acids. With 5 bases clipped from V and 0 bases from J, the junction kept 6 bases outside the gene matches. Here the CDR3 DNA reads TGTGCCAGCAGTCTTGGGACAGTCATGAACACTGAAGCTTTCTTT. Translating gives CASSLGTVMNTEAFF.

The chain uses TRBV28 and TRBJ2-2, with 12 bases lining up with TRBD2. Germline V lookup: CDR1 MDHEN, CDR2 SYDVKM. V shed 2 bases, J shed 4 bases, and the junction held 8 bases outside the gene matches. The length of the CDR3 is 18 residues. CDR3 loop: CASSLLAGGPHGTGELFF. Here the CDR3 DNA reads TGTGCCAGCAGTTTACTAGCGGGGGGGCCCCACGGCACCGGGGAGCTGTTTTTT.

This clone came up a few times. This chain links TRBV2 with TRBJ1-2; 7 nucleotides align to TRBD1. Germline assignment: CDR1 SNHLY and CDR2 FYNNEI. This CDR3 is built from 13 residues. V dropped 2 bases and J dropped 4; count of bases not matched to a gene: 1. The CDR3, as DNA: TGTGCCAGCAGTGAACGGGACAGCTATGGCTACACCTTC. This encodes CASSERDSYGYTF.

The chain is built from TRBV7-3 and TRBJ2-3, with 7 bases lining up with TRBD1. The CDR3 has 16 amino acids. The V gene's germline CDR1 is SGHTA and CDR2 FQGTGA. J gave up 4 bases and V 6 bases, and 13 bases lay outside the gene matches. CDR3 residues: CASSRIGTASSDTQYF. In DNA, the CDR3 is TGTGCCAGCAGTCGAATCGGGACAGCGAGTTCAGATACGCAGTATTTT.

The chain combines TRBV11-3 with TRBJ2-7, with D possibly being TRBD1 (5 bases). The germline CDR1 and CDR2 sequences are SGHNT and YENEEA. CDR3 length: 13 amino acids. V lost 0 bases and J lost 3, with 6 bases in between. The CDR3 is CASSLETGYEQYF. In DNA form, the CDR3 reads TGTGCCAGCAGCTTAGAAACAGGCTACGAGCAGTACTTC. The complete variable domain, with remaining parts taken from reference TRBV11-3 and TRBJ2-7, reads EAGVVQSPRYKIIEKKQPVAFWCNPISGHNTLYWYLQNLGQGPELLIRYENEEAVDDSQLPKDRFSAERLKGVDSTLKIQPAELGDSAVYLCASSLETGYEQYFGPGTRLTVT.

The chain recombines TRBV4-1 with TRBJ2-3; the match to TRBD2 covers 13 bases. The CDR3 covers 18 residues. Germline V gene sequence: CDR1 MGHRA, CDR2 YSYEKL. With 0 bases clipped from V and 7 bases from J, the junction kept 10 bases outside the gene matches. The CDR3 DNA reads as TGCGCCAGCAGCCAAGATCCTACTCCGGGACTAGCGGGGTATACGCAGTATTTT. This encodes CASSQDPTPGLAGYTQYF.

The chain employs TRBV11-1 and TRBJ2-5; 9 positions match TRBD1. The junction had 9 bases not matched to a gene; V was cut back by 5 bases and J by 5 bases. Germline loops: CDR1 SGHAT, CDR2 FQDESV (reference sequence). CDR3 length equals 15 residues. The CDR3 bases are TGTGCCAGCAGCGATATAAGGGACAGGGAGGAGACCCAGTACTTC. It codes for CASSDIRDREETQYF.